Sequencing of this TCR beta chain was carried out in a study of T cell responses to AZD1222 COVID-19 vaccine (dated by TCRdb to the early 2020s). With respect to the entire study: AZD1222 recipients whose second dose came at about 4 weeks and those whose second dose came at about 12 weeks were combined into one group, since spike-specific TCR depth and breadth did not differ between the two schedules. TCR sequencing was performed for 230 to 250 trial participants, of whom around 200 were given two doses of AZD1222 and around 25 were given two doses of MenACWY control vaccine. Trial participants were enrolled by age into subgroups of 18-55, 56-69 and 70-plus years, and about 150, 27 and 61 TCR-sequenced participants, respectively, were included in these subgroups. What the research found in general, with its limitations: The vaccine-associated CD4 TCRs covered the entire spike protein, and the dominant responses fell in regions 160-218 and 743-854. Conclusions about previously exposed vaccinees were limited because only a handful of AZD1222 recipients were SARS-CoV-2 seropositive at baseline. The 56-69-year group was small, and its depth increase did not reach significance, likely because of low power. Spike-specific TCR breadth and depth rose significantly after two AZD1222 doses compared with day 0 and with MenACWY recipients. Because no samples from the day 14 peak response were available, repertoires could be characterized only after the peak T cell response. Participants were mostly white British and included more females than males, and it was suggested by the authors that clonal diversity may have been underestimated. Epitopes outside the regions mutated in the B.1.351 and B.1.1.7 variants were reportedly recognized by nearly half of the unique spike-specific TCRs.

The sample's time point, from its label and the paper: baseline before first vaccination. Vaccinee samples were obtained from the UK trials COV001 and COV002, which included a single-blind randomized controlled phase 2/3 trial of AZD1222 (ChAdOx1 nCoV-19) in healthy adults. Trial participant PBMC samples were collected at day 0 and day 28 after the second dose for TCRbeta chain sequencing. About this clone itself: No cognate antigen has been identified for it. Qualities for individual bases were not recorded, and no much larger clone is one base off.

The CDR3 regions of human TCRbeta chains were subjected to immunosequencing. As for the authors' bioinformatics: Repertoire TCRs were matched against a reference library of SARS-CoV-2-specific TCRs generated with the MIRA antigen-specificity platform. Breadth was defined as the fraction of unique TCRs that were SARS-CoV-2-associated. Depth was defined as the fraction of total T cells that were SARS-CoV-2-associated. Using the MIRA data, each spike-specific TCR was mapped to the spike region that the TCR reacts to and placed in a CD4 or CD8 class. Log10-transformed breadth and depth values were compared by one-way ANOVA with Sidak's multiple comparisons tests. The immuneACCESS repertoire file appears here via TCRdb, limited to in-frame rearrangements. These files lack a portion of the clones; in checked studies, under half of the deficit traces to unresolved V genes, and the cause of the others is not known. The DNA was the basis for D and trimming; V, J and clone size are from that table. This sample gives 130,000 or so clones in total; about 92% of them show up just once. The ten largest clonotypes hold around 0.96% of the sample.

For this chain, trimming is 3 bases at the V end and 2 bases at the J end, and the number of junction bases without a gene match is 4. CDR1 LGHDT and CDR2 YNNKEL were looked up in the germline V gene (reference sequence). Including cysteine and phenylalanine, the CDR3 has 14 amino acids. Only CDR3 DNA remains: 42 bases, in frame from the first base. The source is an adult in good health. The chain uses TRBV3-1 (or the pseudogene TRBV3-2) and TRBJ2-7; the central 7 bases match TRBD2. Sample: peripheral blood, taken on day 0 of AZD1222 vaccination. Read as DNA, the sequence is TGTGCCAGCAGCCATCCCGGACTAGCCTACGAGCAGTACTTC. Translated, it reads CASSHPGLAYEQYF.